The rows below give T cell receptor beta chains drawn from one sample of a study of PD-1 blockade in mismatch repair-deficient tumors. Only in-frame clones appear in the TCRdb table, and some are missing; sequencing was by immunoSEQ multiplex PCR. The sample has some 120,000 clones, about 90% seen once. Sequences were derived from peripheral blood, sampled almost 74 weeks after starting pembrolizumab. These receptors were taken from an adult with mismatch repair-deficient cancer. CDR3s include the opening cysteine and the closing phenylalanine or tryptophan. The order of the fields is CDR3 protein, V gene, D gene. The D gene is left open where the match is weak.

CDR3: CSVLPYGSGANVLTF
V: TRBV29-1
D: .

CDR3: CASSPGTSGYTGELFF
V: TRBV7-7
D: TRBD2

CDR3: CASSPERTGTGGFQTQYF
V: TRBV27
D: TRBD1

CDR3: CASSAGSEAFF
V: TRBV5-1
D: .

CDR3: CASSFLVGQGPLEQFF
V: TRBV11-2
D: TRBD1

CDR3: CASSLAGRDTQYF
V: TRBV7-8
D: TRBD2

CDR3: CASSQEGSSGANVLTF
V: TRBV4-2
D: .

CDR3: CASSQGTVDTEAFF
V: TRBV13
D: TRBD1

CDR3: CASSLKGGEQYF
V: TRBV11-2
D: .

CDR3: CASSLYAEGRYEQYF
V: TRBV28
D: .

CDR3: CASSYQGPDTQYF
V: TRBV6-5
D: .

CDR3: CASSLVERPQYF
V: TRBV5-6
D: .

CDR3: CASSFGAGEREPDYEQYF
V: TRBV11-2
D: TRBD2

CDR3: CASSDTLIGQPTDTQYF
V: TRBV2
D: .

CDR3: CASSVNEAEQFF
V: TRBV9
D: .

CDR3: CASKAGGHKTTQYF
V: TRBV2
D: .

CDR3: CASSYGTGPRAQYF
V: TRBV28
D: .

CDR3: CASSLGPVAEAFF
V: TRBV5-1
D: .

CDR3: CASSYNRGNEQFF
V: TRBV27
D: .

CDR3: CASSLARGRGNEQFF
V: TRBV28
D: .

CDR3: CASSDPLLPGASEQFF
V: TRBV2
D: .

CDR3: CASRTSYQKLTDTQYF
V: TRBV28
D: .

CDR3: CAIRPGPRVDTQYF
V: TRBV10-3
D: .

CDR3: CSAVTGHHGYTF
V: TRBV29-1
D: TRBD1

CDR3: CASSRQRFFAEAFF
V: TRBV28
D: .

CDR3: CSASEGSQHF
V: TRBV20-1
D: .

CDR3: CASSPLPSGTQYF
V: TRBV11-3
D: .

CDR3: CASSLGGGIEQFF
V: TRBV5-4
D: .

CDR3: CASSLTQDPPGFF
V: TRBV6-6
D: .

CDR3: CSVVGDEQFF
V: TRBV29-1
D: .

CDR3: CASSLGRQVLETQYF
V: TRBV11-2
D: .

CDR3: CASSTQGRTEAFF
V: TRBV10-2
D: .

CDR3: CASSYSGQGETDTQYF
V: TRBV6-5
D: TRBD1

CDR3: CASSTPLYEQYF
V: TRBV21-1
D: .

CDR3: CASRGAGGYRYEQYF
V: TRBV5-6
D: TRBD2

CDR3: CASSRPLSGRVASGVETQYF
V: TRBV7-6
D: TRBD2

CDR3: CASSVDLLSSYEQYF
V: TRBV9
D: .

CDR3: CASSLETDYEQFF
V: TRBV7-9
D: .

CDR3: CASRITGELFF
V: TRBV28
D: .

CDR3: CASSLGTSGELFF
V: TRBV27
D: TRBD2

CDR3: CASSLARSPPTDTQYF
V: TRBV5-6
D: .

CDR3: CASSRQGDSGETQYF
V: TRBV6-5
D: .

CDR3: CASSLNGGSYGYTF
V: TRBV28
D: .

CDR3: CASSLVWGRGVSGYTF
V: TRBV7-2
D: .

CDR3: CASSEARRGSTEAFF
V: TRBV6-1
D: .

CDR3: CASSPGLAGVGETQYF
V: TRBV5-4
D: TRBD2

CDR3: CASTPGTGPFSYEQYF
V: TRBV28
D: TRBD1

CDR3: CASRNSGSPPYEQYF
V: TRBV19
D: TRBD2

CDR3: CAVSNPGGRRETQYF
V: TRBV28
D: TRBD2

CDR3: CASSGRPGGAGNEQFF
V: TRBV11-3
D: TRBD1

CDR3: CASSDGGLPDYNEQFF
V: TRBV6-1
D: TRBD2